The rows below give T cell receptor beta chains drawn from one sample of a study of identical twins. TCRdb processed the 5' RACE reads anew with MiXCR; each CDR3 protein has one entry. The sample lists approximately 890,000 distinct CDR3 sequences, over 9% seen once, with around 1.6% in the top ten. The sample was also reused in another study, on yellow fever vaccine responses in identical twins.

Sequences were obtained from PBMCs. These receptors came from a woman under 30 in good health. The CDR3 runs from the conserved cysteine through the conserved F or W. Fields, in order: V gene, D gene, J gene, clone size, CDR3 DNA, CDR3 protein. D genes are given only for firm matches. Some rows have no size entry. The others give once, few or many, or a class for an expanded clone.

V: TRBV10-3
D: -
J: TRBJ2-5
size: few
DNA: TGTGCCATCAGCGCCCGGACAGCGCAAGAGACCCAGTACTTC
CDR3: CAISARTAQETQYF

V: TRBV15
D: -
J: TRBJ1-4
size: -
DNA: TGTGCCACCAGCAGAGATCGGTCTCAAAGTCTTGAAAAACTGTTTTTT
CDR3: CATSRDRSQSLEKLFF

V: TRBV5-6
D: TRBD2
J: TRBJ2-2
size: -
DNA: TGTGCCAGCAGCATACTAGCGGGAGCCAACACCGGGGAGCTGTTTTTT
CDR3: CASSILAGANTGELFF

V: TRBV6-5
D: -
J: TRBJ1-4
size: few
DNA: TGTGCCAGCAGTTACCCAGTTGACTTCAATGAAAAACTGTTTTTT
CDR3: CASSYPVDFNEKLFF

V: TRBV28
D: -
J: TRBJ2-2
size: few
DNA: TGTGCCAGCAGTTTAAATCCCCAGGGCACCGAGGAGCTGTTTTTT
CDR3: CASSLNPQGTEELFF

V: TRBV11-2
D: TRBD2
J: TRBJ2-1
size: -
DNA: TGTGCCAGCCGTACCCTCACGGGAGGGCCGGGGTCCTACAATGAGCAGTTCTTC
CDR3: CASRTLTGGPGSYNEQFF

V: TRBV5-1
D: TRBD2
J: TRBJ2-1
size: -
DNA: TGCGCCAGCAGCTTGGTACTAGCGGGAGTTGGGGAGCAGTTCTTC
CDR3: CASSLVLAGVGEQFF

V: TRBV27
D: -
J: TRBJ2-3
size: -
DNA: TGTGCCAGCAGCCCAAATGGGGTGCAAGATACGCAGTATTTT
CDR3: CASSPNGVQDTQYF

V: TRBV28
D: -
J: TRBJ2-1
size: -
DNA: TGTGCCAGCAGTTTGACAGCACCTTCCTACAATGAGCAGTTCTTC
CDR3: CASSLTAPSYNEQFF

V: TRBV2
D: TRBD2
J: TRBJ2-3
size: few
DNA: TGTGCCAGCAGAGAGGGGGGACTAGCGGGCACAGATACGCAGTATTTT
CDR3: CASREGGLAGTDTQYF

V: TRBV21-1
D: -
J: TRBJ2-7
size: -
DNA: TGTGCCAGGAGGACTAGCGGGAGGAAAACTTACTCCTACGAGCAGTACTTC
CDR3: CARRTSGRKTYSYEQYF

V: TRBV7-9
D: -
J: TRBJ2-6
size: few
DNA: TGTGCCAGCAGCCACAGACAGGAGGCCCCTGGGGCCAACGTCCTGACTTTC
CDR3: CASSHRQEAPGANVLTF

V: TRBV6-1
D: -
J: TRBJ2-1
size: -
DNA: TGTGCCAGCAGTGAAGCTGGGACGAGCCTGATCTTC
CDR3: CASSEAGTSLIF

V: TRBV7-9
D: -
J: TRBJ2-1
size: few
DNA: TGTGCCAGCAGCCACATAGACAGAAATGAGCAGTTCTTC
CDR3: CASSHIDRNEQFF

V: TRBV5-1
D: TRBD1
J: TRBJ2-7
size: few
DNA: TGCGCCAGCAGCCTCTTTGGGGGCCGTGGCAGGGGGCACTACGAGCAGTACTTC
CDR3: CASSLFGGRGRGHYEQYF

V: TRBV6-4
D: TRBD2
J: TRBJ2-1
size: few
DNA: TGTGCCAGCAAGCGGGAGGAAACCTACAATGAGCAGTTCTTC
CDR3: CASKREETYNEQFF

V: TRBV25-1
D: -
J: TRBJ1-1
size: -
DNA: TGTGCCAGCAGTGAAGTAGGGGCAGGGTCCCACACTGAAGCTTTCTTT
CDR3: CASSEVGAGSHTEAFF

V: TRBV7-9
D: -
J: TRBJ1-2
size: -
DNA: TGTGCCAGCAGCTACCGGGAGGAACCTAACTATGGCTACACCTTC
CDR3: CASSYREEPNYGYTF

V: TRBV5-1
D: -
J: TRBJ1-1
size: many
DNA: TGCGCCAGCGCACCCACACCCATGAACACTGAAGCTTTCTTT
CDR3: CASAPTPMNTEAFF

V: TRBV10-2
D: TRBD1
J: TRBJ1-1
size: -
DNA: TGCGCCAGCAGGGAGGACAGGGTGGTTACTGAAGCTTTCTTT
CDR3: CASREDRVVTEAFF

V: TRBV12-3/TRBV12-4
D: -
J: TRBJ2-2
size: many
DNA: TGTGCCAGCAGTTTATCAGGGAACACCGGGGAGCTGTTTTTT
CDR3: CASSLSGNTGELFF

V: TRBV10-3
D: TRBD2
J: TRBJ2-1
size: -
DNA: TGTGCCATCACCAAAAAGGAGGGACTAGCGTCGAATGAGCAGTTCTTC
CDR3: CAITKKEGLASNEQFF

V: TRBV7-2
D: -
J: TRBJ2-1
size: -
DNA: TGTGCCAGCAGCCCAGCAGGTGACTATGAGCAGTTCTTC
CDR3: CASSPAGDYEQFF

V: TRBV5-6
D: TRBD1
J: TRBJ1-5
size: many
DNA: TGTGCCAGCAGCTTTGACAGGGGTCAGCCCCAGCATTTT
CDR3: CASSFDRGQPQHF

V: TRBV7-9
D: -
J: TRBJ1-2
size: many
DNA: TGTGCCAGCAGTCCATCATATAACTATGGCTACACCTTC
CDR3: CASSPSYNYGYTF

V: TRBV28
D: TRBD1
J: TRBJ1-5
size: few
DNA: TGTGCCAGCGGGACAGGGGTTAGCAATCAGCCCCAGCATTTT
CDR3: CASGTGVSNQPQHF

V: TRBV12-3/TRBV12-4
D: -
J: TRBJ2-4
size: many
DNA: TGTGCCAGCAGGACTAATGACAGAAGACTTCAGTACTTC
CDR3: CASRTNDRRLQYF

V: TRBV6-5
D: -
J: TRBJ2-1
size: few
DNA: TGTGCCAGCAGTTCCAGCCAGCGGGAGCAGTTCTTC
CDR3: CASSSSQREQFF

V: TRBV5-1
D: TRBD2
J: TRBJ2-1
size: -
DNA: TGCGCCAGCAGGATGTTCGGTAGCGGGAGAATCTACAATGAGCAGTTCTTC
CDR3: CASRMFGSGRIYNEQFF

V: TRBV4-1
D: -
J: TRBJ2-3
size: many
DNA: TGCGCCAGCAGCCAGGGGGACTCTAACACAGATACGCAGTATTTT
CDR3: CASSQGDSNTDTQYF